Below are 3 T cell receptor beta chains sequenced from a single sample in a study of OX40 agonist ivuxolimab in advanced cancers. The assay was immunoSEQ multiplex PCR, and TCRdb's table has in-frame clones only and misses some. The data show approximately 60,000 clones, around 90% seen once. The sequences come from CD4+ or CD8+ T cells sorted from blood, collected in a trial of the OX40 agonist ivuxolimab. The receptors come from an adult with an advanced solid tumor such as melanoma, head and neck, liver or kidney cancer.

The chain is built from TRBV19 and TRBJ2-1; D unclear. Trimming removed 4 bases at V and 7 bases at J, with 8 bases between. Germline V gene sequence: CDR1 LNHDA, CDR2 SQIVND (reference sequence). This CDR3 is 12 amino acids long. CDR3 sequence: CASSTVENEQFF. As DNA, the CDR3 is TGTGCCAGTAGTACCGTGGAGAATGAGCAGTTCTTC. Complete variable domain (other parts from reference TRBV19 and TRBJ2-1): DGGITQSPKYLFRKEGQNVTLSCEQNLNHDAMYWYRQDPGQGLRLIYYSQIVNDFQKGDIAEGYSVSREKKESFPLTVTSAQKNPTAFYLCASSTVENEQFFGPGTRLTVL.

V is TRBV2 and J is TRBJ2-4, with TRBD1 identical over 11 bases. The J segment lost 9 bases and the V segment lost 2 bases, leaving 12 bases of the junction unmatched. This CDR3 has 17 amino acids. Germline CDR1 is SNHLY and CDR2 is FYNNEI. For the CDR3, the DNA is TGTGCCAGCAGTGAAACTGGGACAGGGGGTCCTTTTGTCATTCAGTACTTC. It is translated as CASSETGTGGPFVIQYF.

This chain links TRBV4-3 with TRBJ2-3; TRBD2 matches 8 bases. V lost 4 bases, J lost 4 bases, and 7 bases stayed unmatched. The CDR3 has 15 residues. Germline V gene sequence: CDR1 LGHNA, CDR2 YSLEER. The CDR3 spells CASSPYGRGADTQYF. The CDR3 region has the DNA TGCGCCAGCAGCCCCTACGGGAGGGGAGCAGATACGCAGTATTTT.